The 13 T cell receptor beta chains listed next were all sequenced from one sample in a study of cytomegalovirus exposure and HLA in healthy donors. The study ran its PCR with 60 Vbeta and 13 Jbeta primers. Measured with immunoSEQ multiplex PCR; TCRdb has only the in-frame clones, and not every one. The top ten hold about 0.82% of the sample, which has about 170,000 clones, 80% to 90% seen once. The sample was PBMCs. The receptors come from a woman between 18 and 30 years old in good health and CMV-seronegative.

The V and J genes are TRBV18 and TRBJ2-3; tentatively, D is TRBD2 (6 bases). The V gene lost 5 bases and the J gene lost 0 bases, with 15 bases spanning the gap. The germline V gene has CDR1 KGHSH and CDR2 LQKENI. The CDR3 has 16 amino acids. The CDR3 bases are TGTGCCAGCTCAATCCGGGAGTTACAGAGCACAGATACGCAGTATTTT. This sequence encodes CASSIRELQSTDTQYF.

This sequence joins TRBV7-9 and TRBJ2-3, with TRBD1 identical over 8 bases. The V gene's germline CDR1 is SEHNR and CDR2 FQNEAQ (reference sequence). J lost 1 base, V lost 4 bases, and 7 bases had no gene match. The CDR3 is made up of 16 amino acids. CDR3 residues: CASSSYGTGGTDTQYF. The CDR3, as DNA: TGTGCCAGCAGCTCGTACGGGACAGGAGGCACAGATACGCAGTATTTT.

CDR3 sequence (DNA): TGTGCTAGTGGTTTGGTACCCCTTGGAGGGGGCGGAACTGAAGCTTTCTTT. This sequence encodes CASGLVPLGGGGTEAFF. V and J are TRBV12-5 and TRBJ1-1, with TRBD1 identical over 7 bases. The CDR3 has 17 residues. Germline assignment: CDR1 LGHNT and CDR2 FRNRAP. The ends lost 0 bases at V and 5 bases at J; junction bases unmatched: 12.

V is TRBV7-9 and J is TRBJ2-3; D is possibly TRBD1 (5 bases). The CDR3 spans 14 residues. Germline V gene data show CDR1 as SEHNR and CDR2 as FQNEAQ (reference sequence). Trimming took off 2 bases at V and 2 bases at J, with 8 bases between the two ends. The CDR3 loop reads CASSLKGITDTQYF. The DNA of the CDR3 is TGTGCCAGCAGCTTAAAGGGGATCACAGATACGCAGTATTTT.

The genes are TRBV28 and TRBJ2-7, with 11 bases that match TRBD2. Per germline, CDR1 MDHEN and CDR2 SYDVKM. The ends lost 5 bases at V and 4 bases at J; junction bases unmatched: 4. The CDR3 runs to 14 residues. The CDR3 region is CASSQLAGEYEQYF. The DNA of the CDR3 is TGTGCCAGCAGTCAACTAGCGGGAGAATACGAGCAGTACTTC.

The chain uses TRBV2 and TRBJ2-2, with D unclear. This CDR3 has 16 amino acids. Looked up from germline, CDR1 is SNHLY and CDR2 is FYNNEI. Trimming pared 7 bases from V and 1 base from J, leaving 16 bases between. CDR3: CASNELKQLNTGELFF. CDR3 in DNA: TGTGCCAGCAACGAATTGAAACAGTTGAACACCGGGGAGCTGTTTTTT.

This clone was detected only once. The chain couples TRBV5-4 to TRBJ2-5, with 13 positions matching TRBD2. In germline, CDR1 is SGHNT, CDR2 YYREEE (reference sequence). The CDR3 length is 16 residues. J was trimmed by 5 bases and V by 1 base; bases with no gene match: 5. In nucleotides, the CDR3 is TGTGCCAGCAGCTTGACAAGGACTAGCGGGAGTGAGACCCAGTACTTC. Translating gives CASSLTRTSGSETQYF.

The chain is built from TRBV7-2 and TRBJ2-3; TRBD2 matches at 10 bases. Unmatched junction bases numbered 8, after V lost 2 bases and J lost 6 bases. The CDR3 runs 16 residues. Germline loops: CDR1 SGHTA, CDR2 FQGNSA. The chain's CDR3 is CASSLILAGASDTQYF. The CDR3 bases are TGTGCCAGCAGCTTAATTCTAGCGGGAGCCTCCGATACGCAGTATTTT.

V usage is TRBV4-3 and J usage is TRBJ1-3; 9 bases are a match to TRBD1. This CDR3 contains 15 residues. V was pared by 4 bases and J by 2 bases, with 3 bases of the junction left unmatched. CDR1 is LGHNA and CDR2 is YSLEER in the germline V gene. CDR3 nucleotide sequence: TGCGCCAGCAGCCCGACAGGGGGGCCTGGAAACACCATATATTTT. Translation: CASSPTGGPGNTIYF.

The rearrangement joins TRBV6-1 to TRBJ2-1, with 10 bases lining up with TRBD2. This CDR3 region has 18 residues. V was pared by 2 bases and J by 2 bases, with 9 bases of the junction left unmatched. Germline CDR1 and CDR2: MNHNS and SASEGT. The CDR3 sequence: CASSEWLAGASPYNEQFF. The CDR3 DNA reads TGTGCCAGCAGTGAATGGCTAGCGGGAGCCTCCCCCTACAATGAGCAGTTCTTC.

CDR3 sequence reads: CASQKGGVETQYF. The CDR3 DNA reads TGTGCCAGCCAAAAGGGGGGGGTAGAGACCCAGTACTTC. The chain uses TRBV5-7 and TRBJ2-5, with D tentatively TRBD2 (7 bases). TRBV5-7 is an ORF, with its function uncertain. The CDR3 totals 13 residues. The V gene lost 7 bases and the J gene lost 4 bases, with 14 bases spanning the gap.

This clone was counted a single time. The rearrangement uses TRBV5-1 and TRBJ2-7, with 14 positions matching TRBD2. The germline V gene has CDR1 SGHRS and CDR2 YFSETQ. The CDR3 has 18 amino acids. V was pared by 2 bases and J by 1 base, with 8 bases of the junction left unmatched. The CDR3 sequence is CASSFTRGLAGESYEQYF. The CDR3 coding sequence is TGCGCCAGCAGCTTTACTAGGGGACTAGCGGGAGAGTCCTACGAGCAGTACTTC.

The rearrangement uses TRBV5-1 and TRBJ1-1; possible D gene TRBD1, 5 bases. The CDR3 length is 16 residues. Trimming took 0 bases from V and 4 from J, leaving 16 bases between them. CDR1 SGHRS and CDR2 YFSETQ come from the germline V gene. In nucleotides, the CDR3 is TGCGCCAGCAGCTTGGGGCCCCTGGGGCGGGGCACTGAAGCTTTCTTT. Its protein product is CASSLGPLGRGTEAFF.